Each of the 26 T cell receptor gamma chains below was sequenced from the same sample in a study of Vδ1+ human thymocytes. No antigen has been identified for these receptors. Sequences come from RNA converted to cDNA by reverse transcription. Multiplex PCR used pooled V-gene forward primers and a constant-region reverse primer to amplify CDR3s. TCRdb redid clone calling on the multiplex PCR reads using CATT. The sample consists of 10,000 or so gamma-chain clones, more than 35% of them appearing once. Study results and caveats: Highly polyclonal TRG and TRD repertoires with Gaussian CDR3 length distributions appeared in thymus.

Input material: Vdelta1+ gamma-delta thymocytes from the thymus. Subset indicated: FACS-sorted CD3+ TCRalphabeta- TCRVdelta1+ TCRVdelta2- thymocytes. All receptors derive from a boy younger than two who had congenital heart surgery.

This clone was found once. This chain links TRGV9 with TRGJ1 or TRGJ2. Here the J gene was assigned by germline matching of the DNA, as TCRdb has none. The CDR3 runs to 14 residues. After removal of 0 bases from V and 6 bases from J, the junction contained 8 bases not matched to a gene. Germline V CDR1 and CDR2: GITISATS, ISYDGTV (reference sequence). The CDR3 region is CALWEVQSGYKKLF. CDR3 bases: TGTGCCTTGTGGGAGGTGCAGTCGGGTTATAAGAAACTCTTT.

The sample holds a few counts of this clone. The V and J genes are TRGV4 and TRGJ1 or TRGJ2. The CDR3 covers 13 residues. In germline, CDR1 is EGSTGY, CDR2 YDSYTSSV. The V gene end was trimmed by 0 bases and the J gene end by 5 bases; junction bases not matched to a gene: 4. The CDR3 loop reads CATWDGLHYKKLF. The CDR3 region has the DNA TGTGCCACCTGGGATGGGCTTCATTATAAGAAACTCTTT.

V is TRGV4 and J is TRGJ1 or TRGJ2. TCRdb records no J gene; here it was assigned by comparing the DNA to germline. Germline loops: CDR1 EGSTGY, CDR2 YDSYTSSV. The CDR3 is 16 residues long. The ends lost 4 bases at V and 3 bases at J; junction bases unmatched: 15. The CDR3 region is CATWDLGIGIYYKKLF. CDR3 nucleotide sequence: TGTGCCACCTGGGACCTGGGGATAGGGATTTATTATAAGAAACTCTTT.

V is TRGV9 and J is TRGJ1 or TRGJ2. TCRdb offers no J gene call, so here the DNA was matched to germline to obtain one. This CDR3 is built from 13 residues. Germline CDR1 GITISATS, CDR2 ISYDGTV (reference sequence). The J segment lost 2 bases and the V segment lost 3 bases, leaving 4 bases of the junction unmatched. The CDR3 DNA sequence: TGTGCCTTGTGGGAGCAGGATTATTATAAGAAACTCTTT. It yields the protein CALWEQDYYKKLF.

As to this clone: One end of the junction does not line up with germline, which may come from a read error. The chain employs TRGV8 and TRGJ1 or TRGJ2. TCRdb is silent on the J gene; assignment here came from matching the DNA to germline. From germline, CDR1 is VENAVY and CDR2 YDSYNSRV. The CDR3 totals 12 residues. The CDR3 DNA is TGTGCCACCGGGGATGGGGAGCATAAGAAACTCTTT. Its translation: CATGDGEHKKLF.

The chain combines TRGV4 with TRGJ1 or TRGJ2. Assignment of the J gene here rests on matching the DNA to germline, because TCRdb gives none. This CDR3 comprises 14 residues. CDR1 EGSTGY and CDR2 YDSYTSSV come from the germline V gene. The V segment lost 0 bases and the J segment 6 bases; nucleotides outside the gene matches: 8. CDR3 region: CATWDGLEGYKKLF. CDR3 coding DNA: TGTGCCACCTGGGATGGGCTTGAGGGTTATAAGAAACTCTTT.

On this clone: Other DNA sequences in the sample encode the same CDR3. The J gene is TRGJ1 or TRGJ2, the V gene TRGV9. The CDR3 consists of 11 residues. Germline values: CDR1 GITISATS, CDR2 ISYDGTV (reference sequence). The V segment lost 2 bases and the J segment 10 bases; nucleotides outside the gene matches: 5. CDR3 sequence: CALWEDLKKLF. In nucleotides, the CDR3 is TGTGCCTTGTGGGAGGACCTGAAGAAACTCTTT.

The V gene is TRGV9, the J gene TRGJP1. TCRdb carries no J gene annotation; the J gene was assigned here by matching the DNA with germline. CDR1 and CDR2 from the germline V gene are GITISATS and ISYDGTV (reference sequence). The CDR3 is made up of 15 amino acids. Unmatched junction bases numbered 7, after V lost 3 bases and J lost 3 bases. CDR3 amino acids: CALWEPTSTGWFKIF. The CDR3 coding sequence is TGTGCCTTGTGGGAGCCGACCTCCACTGGTTGGTTCAAGATATTT.

This clone was picked up a small number of times. V usage is TRGV4 and J usage is TRGJ1 or TRGJ2. V lost 4 bases and J lost 6; bases outside the gene matches: 12. Per germline, CDR1 EGSTGY and CDR2 YDSYTSSV. This CDR3 region has 14 residues. Written as DNA, the CDR3 is TGTGCCACCTGGGACGGGCCAGTTTGTTATAAGAAACTCTTT. Residues: CATWDGPVCYKKLF.

As to this clone: At the DNA level, this CDR3 is encoded by other sequences in the same sample as well. The V call is TRGV3, the J call TRGJ1 or TRGJ2. No J gene was available from TCRdb, and it was assigned here by a germline match of the DNA. V was clipped by 0 bases and J by 3 bases; unmatched bases: 5. The V gene's germline CDR1 is VTNTFY and CDR2 YDVSTARD (reference sequence). This CDR3 contains 14 residues. CDR3 sequence: CATWDRRSYYKKLF. The DNA for the CDR3 is TGTGCCACCTGGGACAGGAGGAGTTATTATAAGAAACTCTTT.

There is no V gene call, and the J gene is TRGJ1 or TRGJ2. The CDR3 is 16 amino acids. The CDR3 nucleotides read TGCGCCACCTGGGATGGTGAGCGGTTCCTTTATTATAAGAAACTCTTT. Amino acid sequence: CATWDGERFLYYKKLF.

No V gene call was produced; the J gene was TRGJ1 or TRGJ2. The CDR3 is 10 amino acids. CDR3 region: CALYDYKKLF. The CDR3 bases are TGTGCCTTGTATGATTATAAGAAACTCTTT.

The chain couples TRGV3 to TRGJ1 or TRGJ2. The J gene is not listed in TCRdb, so it was assigned here from a DNA match to germline. Losses at the gene ends were 1 base for V and 3 bases for J; bases not matched to a gene: 6. This CDR3 comprises 14 residues. From germline, CDR1 is VTNTFY and CDR2 YDVSTARD (reference sequence). The DNA for the CDR3 is TGTGCCACCTGGGACAGAAAAGTTTATTATAAGAAACTCTTT. It specifies CATWDRKVYYKKLF.

The sample holds a few counts of this clone. The same CDR3 also results from other DNA sequences found in this sample. The chain employs TRGV9 and TRGJ1 or TRGJ2. There are 13 residues in the CDR3. Germline V CDR1 and CDR2: GITISATS, ISYDGTV (reference sequence). The ends lost 3 bases at V and 0 bases at J; junction bases unmatched: 2. CDR3 loop: CALWERNYYKKLF. The CDR3 DNA is TGTGCCTTGTGGGAGAGGAATTATTATAAGAAACTCTTT.

This clone was seen only once. The chain is built from TRGV8 and TRGJ1 or TRGJ2. Here the J gene came from matching the DNA to germline, since TCRdb omits it. The CDR3 spans 15 residues. From germline, CDR1 is VENAVY and CDR2 YDSYNSRV. Unmatched junction bases numbered 11, after V lost 0 bases and J lost 6 bases. As DNA, the CDR3 is TGTGCCACCTGGGATAGGCGGGCGGTGCCTTATAAGAAACTCTTT. Translating it yields CATWDRRAVPYKKLF.

The rearrangement links TRGV5 to TRGJ1 or TRGJ2. The J gene comes from matching the DNA to germline here; TCRdb lacks it. Germline-derived CDR1 and CDR2 are VINAFY and YDVSNSKD. V dropped 3 bases and J dropped 9; count of bases not matched to a gene: 8. The CDR3 has 12 residues. Here the CDR3 reads CATWDCFGKKLF. The DNA for the CDR3 is TGTGCCACCTGGGACTGCTTCGGTAAGAAACTCTTT.

The chain carries TRGV8 and TRGJ1 or TRGJ2. TCRdb gives no J gene; it was assigned here by matching the DNA to germline. The germline gives CDR1 VENAVY, CDR2 YDSYNSRV. The CDR3 sequence is 11 residues long. Unmatched junction bases numbered 5, after V lost 0 bases and J lost 12 bases. Here the CDR3 DNA reads TGTGCCACCTGGGATAGGCGGGGGAAACTCTTT. Protein product: CATWDRRGKLF.

J is TRGJ1 or TRGJ2 and V is TRGV3. The J gene, not given by TCRdb, was assigned here from a germline match of the nucleotide sequence. This CDR3 has 14 residues. Germline V gene sequence: CDR1 VTNTFY, CDR2 YDVSTARD (reference sequence). The V gene end was trimmed by 3 bases and the J gene end by 3 bases; junction bases not matched to a gene: 8. This CDR3 is CATWDLDPYYKKLF. The CDR3 nucleotides read TGTGCCACCTGGGACCTAGACCCTTATTATAAGAAACTCTTT.

This chain connects TRGV9 to TRGJ1 or TRGJ2. V was pared by 3 bases and J by 6 bases, with 5 bases of the junction left unmatched. This CDR3 is built from 12 residues. Germline V gene lookup returns CDR1 GITISATS and CDR2 ISYDGTV (reference sequence). The CDR3 nucleotides read TGTGCCTTGTGGGAGCCCCTTTATAAGAAACTCTTT. This codes for CALWEPLYKKLF.

This chain joins TRGV4 and TRGJ1 or TRGJ2. No J gene was available from TCRdb, and it was assigned here by a germline match of the DNA. Germline assignment: CDR1 EGSTGY and CDR2 YDSYTSSV. CDR3 length equals 12 residues. The V gene end was trimmed by 6 bases and the J gene end by 7 bases; junction bases not matched to a gene: 9. For the CDR3, the DNA is TGTGCCACCTGGACCTGTGGATATAAGAAACTCTTT. This translates into CATWTCGYKKLF.

The chain employs TRGV9 and TRGJP. Trimming removed 0 bases from V and 6 bases from J; junction bases left unmatched: 8. Germline V CDR1 and CDR2: GITISATS, ISYDGTV (reference sequence). The CDR3 totals 18 residues. CDR3 sequence (DNA): TGTGCCTTGTGGGAGGTGCAGGGGAGAGAGTTGGGCAAAAAAATCAAGGTATTT. Residues: CALWEVQGRELGKKIKVF.

This clone has only one observation. The chain is built from TRGV2 and TRGJ1 or TRGJ2. The J gene, absent from TCRdb, was called here by matching the DNA to germline. With 0 bases clipped from V and 12 bases from J, the junction kept 17 bases outside the gene matches. The CDR3 has 15 residues. Germline V gene data show CDR1 as EGSNGY and CDR2 as YDSYNSKV. For the CDR3, the DNA is TGTGCCACCTGGGACGGGCTTTACCTACGGCGGGGGAAACTCTTT. Translation gives CATWDGLYLRRGKLF.

This chain connects TRGV2 to TRGJ1 or TRGJ2. The germline gives CDR1 EGSNGY, CDR2 YDSYNSKV. V lost 0 bases, J lost 3 bases, and 8 bases stayed unmatched. The CDR3 loop spans 15 amino acids. CDR3: CATWDGPLRYYKKLF. As DNA, the CDR3 is TGTGCCACCTGGGACGGGCCGTTGCGTTATTATAAGAAACTCTTT.

The table lists this clone with a few counts. V usage is TRGV5 and J usage is TRGJ1 or TRGJ2. The V and J ends lost 0 bases and 12 bases, in that order; junction bases with no gene match: 5. CDR1 and CDR2 from the germline V gene are VINAFY and YDVSNSKD. This CDR3 region has 11 residues. The CDR3 region has the DNA TGTGCCACCTGGGACAGGTCTAGGAAACTCTTT. It translates to CATWDRSRKLF.

J is TRGJP2 and V is TRGV9. CDR1 is GITISATS and CDR2 is ISYDGTV in the germline V gene (reference sequence). The CDR3 totals 13 residues. V lost 0 bases, J lost 11 bases, and 6 bases stayed unmatched. The CDR3 sequence: CALWEVQYWIKTF. CDR3 DNA sequence: TGTGCCTTGTGGGAGGTGCAGTACTGGATCAAGACGTTT.

This rearrangement joins TRGV5 to TRGJ1 or TRGJ2. The J gene, not given by TCRdb, was assigned here from a germline match of the nucleotide sequence. This CDR3 region has 14 residues. V was pared by 0 bases and J by 5 bases, with 7 bases of the junction left unmatched. Germline V CDR1 and CDR2: VINAFY, YDVSNSKD. In nucleotides, the CDR3 is TGTGCCACCTGGGACAGGCGGGGGCATTATAAGAAACTCTTT. Its protein product is CATWDRRGHYKKLF.